What follows describes a single T cell receptor (beta chain). The table lists this clone with a count of one. The target of this receptor is not known. Base qualities are not recorded, but no much larger clone differs from it by a single base. TCRbeta CDR3 regions were amplified from genomic DNA using the immunoSEQ Assay, a bias-controlled multiplex PCR. Per the original workflow: The number of nucleated cells in each sample was estimated by amplification of reference gene primers within the assay. To quantify the absolute abundance of each unique TCRbeta CDR3 rearrangement, sequence reads were collapsed and filtered. For each sample, productive Simpson clonality was calculated as the square root of Simpson's diversity index over productive rearrangements. What TCRdb holds here is the immuneACCESS table cut down to in-frame rearrangements. Part of the clones is not present; checked against another copy, under half of the missing clones reflect an unresolved V gene, and the others are unexplained. From that table come the V and J calls and clone size; the DNA was used to work out D and trimming. The sample table contains some 140,000 clones; only one count was recorded for 75% to 95% of them. Over 0.45% of the sample is in the top ten clones.

Each collaborating institution followed its own protocols to collect whole blood in K2EDTA tubes. Collaborator samples were shipped for TCRbeta analysis as frozen whole blood, isolated PBMCs, or DNA extracted from either sample type. The CDR3 spans 14 residues, from the cysteine through the valine. Left in the record is the CDR3 DNA by itself, 42 bases read in frame from the first base. A distance of 14 bases separates the germline ends of V and J, which lose 6 bases and 2 bases respectively. Based on the germline V gene, the CDR1 and CDR2 sequences are SNHLY and FYNNEI. The data belong to a study of blood T cell repertoires in COVID-19 (dated by TCRdb to about 2020). Notes on the research overall: Samples from collaborators originated in the United States, Italy and Spain and spanned both the acute and convalescent phases of COVID-19. The repertoires were made available in a free public database intended to serve as a resource for research on the immune response to SARS-CoV-2. The prospective study material was composed of cDNA or gDNA derived from T cells, B-cell-depleted T cells, or PBMCs. Where HLA class I and class II types were available, the types were taken from metadata supplied by the sample provider, not from assay-based typing. Nearly every sample came with metadata listing a de-identified subject ID, COVID-19 status, age in years and sex. Samples were obtained from the ongoing ImmuneRACE study (first 160 participants) and from some 1,300 subjects provided by 6 global collaborators. Deeply sampled blood TCRbeta repertoires from subjects exposed to, actively infected with, or recovered from COVID-19 were included in the dataset. The paper's findings and limits, for the study overall: The quantity of clinical and demographic metadata differed by source and by participant and was supplied without curation.

The sequenced sample consisted of peripheral blood. The clonotype comes from a man between 45 and 60 years old with acute or convalescent COVID-19. Recombination joined TRBV2 with TRBJ2-7, with a tentative D gene TRBD1 over 6 matching bases. The CDR3 region reads CASRQGGKPYEQYV. The DNA sequence follows: TGTGCCAGCAGACAGGGTGGTAAGCCCTACGAGCAGTACGTC.